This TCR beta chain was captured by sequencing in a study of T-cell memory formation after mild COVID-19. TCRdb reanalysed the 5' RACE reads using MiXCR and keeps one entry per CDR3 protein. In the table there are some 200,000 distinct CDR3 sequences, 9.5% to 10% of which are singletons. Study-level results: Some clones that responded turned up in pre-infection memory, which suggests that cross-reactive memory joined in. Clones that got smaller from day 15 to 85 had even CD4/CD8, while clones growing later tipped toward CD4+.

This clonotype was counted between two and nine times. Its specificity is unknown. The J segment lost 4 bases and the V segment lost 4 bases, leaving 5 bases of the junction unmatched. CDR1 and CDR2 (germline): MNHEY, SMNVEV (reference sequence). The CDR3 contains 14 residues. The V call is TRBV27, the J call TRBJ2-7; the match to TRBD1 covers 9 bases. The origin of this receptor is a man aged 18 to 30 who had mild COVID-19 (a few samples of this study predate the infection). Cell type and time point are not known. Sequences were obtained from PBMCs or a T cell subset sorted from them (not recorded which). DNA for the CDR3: TGTGCCAGCAGTTACAGGGGGCGCCCGTACGAGCAGTACTTC. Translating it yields CASSYRGRPYEQYF.